The sample holds many counts of the clone carrying this T cell receptor beta chain. Its antigen remains unidentified. This entry belongs to a study of beta chain bispecific antibodies for T cell cancers. Study-level results: Anti-TRBV12 exposure, compared with anti-CD19, reduced the TRBV12-3 proportion of TRBV signal by around 99%. In these mixed samples, most targeted TRBV reads derived from the leukemia cell line.

TCRdb analysed the 5' RACE reads with MiXCR anew, one entry per CDR3 protein. The sample consists of roughly 19,000 distinct CDR3 sequences, about 2% of them appearing once. Blood mononuclear cells were expanded for 2 to 4 days using either OKT3 anti-CD3 antibody or CD3/CD28 beads. The CDR3 sequence is 11 residues long. The chain joins TRBV21-1 to TRBJ2-1. TRBV21-1 is marked as a pseudogene. The source material was healthy donor T cells cultured with leukemia cells, sampled from a culture containing a bispecific antibody targeting TCR Vbeta12. The clonotype was recovered from a human donor in good health. Some clones in this sample may be carry-over from other donors' samples. CDR3 protein: CASSKIYEQFF. CDR3 sequence (DNA): TGTGCCAGCAGCAAAATCTATGAGCAGTTCTTC.